This TCR beta chain originates from a study of PD-L1 blockade in urothelial cancer. Study-wide points: Blood TCR clonality below the median before treatment was a predictor of better survival.

V was trimmed by 3 bases and J by 13 bases, leaving 17 bases between them. Germline V lookup: CDR1 SGDLS, CDR2 YYNGEE. This CDR3 has 13 amino acids. Spike-ins of synthetic TCR analog templates went into each PCR. TCRdb's table, derived via immunoSEQ multiplex PCR, lists solely in-frame clones and lacks some. The table has around 110,000 clones, around 89% seen once; the top ten hold roughly 1.8%. Remarks on this clone: Its antigen is unknown.

Noted time point: peripheral blood 6 weeks after treatment start. The cohort comprised individuals with locally advanced or metastatic urothelial carcinoma. The receptor's source is a man aged 55 to 69 with urothelial cancer. The chain couples TRBV9 to TRBJ2-1; D perhaps matches TRBD2 (6 bases). The source was PBMCs, collected around atezolizumab (anti-PD-L1) treatment. The CDR3 region has the DNA TGTGCCAGCAGCGATCGGACTACACCTGGTCAGTTCTTC. Translation: CASSDRTTPGQFF.